This T cell receptor (beta chain) was sequenced during a study of monozygotic twins with inflammatory bowel disease. Germline values: CDR1 MNHEY, CDR2 SVGAGI. The CDR3 has 13 residues. TCRalpha along with TCRbeta cDNA was subjected to two nested PCRs lasting 16 and 9 cycles. TCRdb re-called the 5' RACE reads; every CDR3 protein appears as one record, without DNA. Here the sample table reports 70,000 to 95,000 distinct CDR3 sequences. Sample: blood. The receptor was derived from a human donor with ulcerative colitis or Crohn's disease, or a healthy co-twin of an affected twin (not recorded which). The rearrangement joins TRBV6-5 to TRBJ1-1; without DNA, the TCRdb call of TRBD1 cannot be checked. The CDR3 protein is CASSYRDTTEAFF.